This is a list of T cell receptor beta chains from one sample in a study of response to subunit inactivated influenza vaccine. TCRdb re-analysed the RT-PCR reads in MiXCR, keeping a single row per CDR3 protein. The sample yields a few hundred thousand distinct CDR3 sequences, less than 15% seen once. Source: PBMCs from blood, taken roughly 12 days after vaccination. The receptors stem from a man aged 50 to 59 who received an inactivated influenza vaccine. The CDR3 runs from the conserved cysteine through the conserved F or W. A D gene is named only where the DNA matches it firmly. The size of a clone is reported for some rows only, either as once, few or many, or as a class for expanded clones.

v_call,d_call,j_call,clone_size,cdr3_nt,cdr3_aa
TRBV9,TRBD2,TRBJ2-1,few,TGTGCCAGCAGCCCCAGGGGAGCGGGAGAGGTGTACAATGAGCAGTTCTTC,CASSPRGAGEVYNEQFF
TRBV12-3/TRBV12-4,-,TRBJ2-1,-,TGTGCCAGCAGTTTTGCAGGGATCAATGAGCAGTTCTTC,CASSFAGINEQFF
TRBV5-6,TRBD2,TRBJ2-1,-,TGTGCCAGCGGCGGGACTAGCGGGAGTATAGAGGTACCCTATGGATACAATGAGCAGTTCTTC,CASGGTSGSIEVPYGYNEQFF
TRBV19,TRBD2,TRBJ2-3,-,TGTGCCAGTAGCAGGACTAGCGGGAGTGTGGGCACAGATACGCAGTATTTT,CASSRTSGSVGTDTQYF
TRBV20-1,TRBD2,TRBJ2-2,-,TGCAGTGCTCCCCTCCACGGACTAGGGGCCAACACCGGGGAGCTGTTTTTT,CSAPLHGLGANTGELFF
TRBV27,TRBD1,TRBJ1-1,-,TGTGCCAGCAGTTTAGCCCCAAGGACAGGACTGAACACTGAAGCTTTCTTT,CASSLAPRTGLNTEAFF
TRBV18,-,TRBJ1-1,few,TGTGCCAGCTCACCTGTCTTGAACACTGAAGCTTTCTTT,CASSPVLNTEAFF
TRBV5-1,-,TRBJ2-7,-,TGCGCCAGCAGCTTGGAGTCCAGGGCGAGCTCCTACGAGCAGTACTTC,CASSLESRASSYEQYF
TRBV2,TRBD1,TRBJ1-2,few,TGTGCCAGCAGTCTTTTTCCGGGGACAGCGGATGGCTACACCTTC,CASSLFPGTADGYTF
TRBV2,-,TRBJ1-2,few,TGTGCCAGCAGTGAAGCGGGCAGCTATGGCTACACCTTC,CASSEAGSYGYTF
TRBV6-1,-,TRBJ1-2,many,TGTGCCAGCAGACCGGGCAGATATAACTATGGCTACACCTTC,CASRPGRYNYGYTF
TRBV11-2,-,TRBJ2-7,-,TGTGCCAGCAGCTCCCCAAAAGCGTTTTACGAGCAGTACTTC,CASSSPKAFYEQYF
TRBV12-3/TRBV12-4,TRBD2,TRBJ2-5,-,TGTGCCAGCAGTCTCCCTAGCGGCCAAGAGACCCAGTACTTC,CASSLPSGQETQYF
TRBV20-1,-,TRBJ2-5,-,TGCAGTCCGAGATGGGTAGTCCACCAAGAGACCCAGTACTTC,CSPRWVVHQETQYF
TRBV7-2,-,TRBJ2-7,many,TGTGCCAGCAGCTTAGCGGAAGGGGTGAGAGGACAGTTCTCCTACGAGCAGTACTTC,CASSLAEGVRGQFSYEQYF
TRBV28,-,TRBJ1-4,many,TGTGCCAGCAGGCCGGGACGGCGCCCAAATGAAAAACTGTTTTTT,CASRPGRRPNEKLFF
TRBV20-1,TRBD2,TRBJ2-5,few,TGCAGTGCCGAATCCGGGACTAAAGAGACCCAGTACTTC,CSAESGTKETQYF
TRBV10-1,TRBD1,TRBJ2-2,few,TGCGCCAGTAGCCCGGGACAGGGTATAGCCGGGGAGCTGTTTTTT,CASSPGQGIAGELFF
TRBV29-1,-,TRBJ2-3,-,TGCAGCGTTGAAGATCTTTTCAAAGTGGGTGCAGATACGCAGTATTTT,CSVEDLFKVGADTQYF
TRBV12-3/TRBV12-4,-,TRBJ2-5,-,TGTGCCAGCAGCCTAAGAGGCCCTCAGTACTTC,CASSLRGPQYF
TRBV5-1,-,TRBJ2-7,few,TGCGCCAGCAGCTTGGCCCCTGCGGGGGCCACCTACGAGCAGTACTTC,CASSLAPAGATYEQYF
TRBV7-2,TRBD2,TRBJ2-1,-,TGTGCCAGCAGCCCCAGCGGGGGGCAGAGCTCCTACAATGAGCAGTTCTTC,CASSPSGGQSSYNEQFF
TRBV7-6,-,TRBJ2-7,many,TGTGCCAGCAGCTTATTGGGGGAGACTGGGTCCTACGAGCAGTACTTC,CASSLLGETGSYEQYF
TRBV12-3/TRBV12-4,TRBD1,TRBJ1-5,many,TGTGCCAGCAGTCGGGACAGGGGGCCTCAGCCCCAGCATTTT,CASSRDRGPQPQHF
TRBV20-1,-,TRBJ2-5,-,TGCAGTGCTAGAAGTGCCGCAGGGCGAGAGACCCAGTACTTC,CSARSAAGRETQYF
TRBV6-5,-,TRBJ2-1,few,TGTGCCAGCAGTTACGAGGGGAGCTCCTACAATGAGCAGTTCTTC,CASSYEGSSYNEQFF
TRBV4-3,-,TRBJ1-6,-,TGCGCCAGCAGCCAGGGACGTAGTGGTTCACCCCTCCACTTT,CASSQGRSGSPLHF
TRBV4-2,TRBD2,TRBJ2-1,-,TGTGCCAGCAGCCCTCAAGATGGGGGCGGGAGGTCCCTCTACAATGAGCAGTTCTTC,CASSPQDGGGRSLYNEQFF
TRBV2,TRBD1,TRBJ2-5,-,TGTGCCAGTGCCCGGACAGGGGGCACGGAGACCCAGTACTTC,CASARTGGTETQYF
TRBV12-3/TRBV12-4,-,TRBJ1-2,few,TGTGCCAGCAGTTTAGAGGGTACGGTCTATGGCTACACCTTC,CASSLEGTVYGYTF
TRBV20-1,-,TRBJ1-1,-,TGCAGTGCTAGAAGGTCAGGGCCAAACACTGAAGCTTTCTTT,CSARRSGPNTEAFF
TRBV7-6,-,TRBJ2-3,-,TGTGCCAGCAGCCCCGACCAGCGGAGAGATACGCAGTATTTT,CASSPDQRRDTQYF
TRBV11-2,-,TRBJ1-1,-,TGTGCCAGCAGCTTACAGGGTTTTAATGATGAAGCTTTCTTT,CASSLQGFNDEAFF
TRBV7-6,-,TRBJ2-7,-,TGTGCCAGCAGCTTCCCCCCGCGAGGTAGCTACGAGCAGTACTTC,CASSFPPRGSYEQYF
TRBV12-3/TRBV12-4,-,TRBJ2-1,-,TGTGCCAGCAGTTTAACTAGAGGAAGGAATGAGCAGTTCTTC,CASSLTRGRNEQFF
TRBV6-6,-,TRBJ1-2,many,TGTGCCAGCACCGAGTCAGGGGTTGGTGGCTACACCTTC,CASTESGVGGYTF
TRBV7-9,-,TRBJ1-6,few,TGTGCCAGCAGCTTACGAGATACGGGGGCACCCCTCCACTTT,CASSLRDTGAPLHF
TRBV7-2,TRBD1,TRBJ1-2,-,TGTGCCAGCAGCTTAGTACAGGGGGGGAGCTACACCTTC,CASSLVQGGSYTF
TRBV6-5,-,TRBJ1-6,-,TGTGCCAGCAGTGGGGGGGGGAATTCACCCCTCCACTTT,CASSGGGNSPLHF
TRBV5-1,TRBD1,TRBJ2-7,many,TGCGCCAGCAGCTTGGAGCGGACAGGGATAACCTACGAGCAGTACTTC,CASSLERTGITYEQYF
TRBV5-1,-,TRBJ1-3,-,TGCGCCAGCAGCCCTTTTCAGGAGCGAAACACCATATATTTT,CASSPFQERNTIYF
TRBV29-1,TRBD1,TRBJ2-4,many,TGCAGCGTTTCACAGGGGTGGGCCAAAAACATTCAGTACTTC,CSVSQGWAKNIQYF